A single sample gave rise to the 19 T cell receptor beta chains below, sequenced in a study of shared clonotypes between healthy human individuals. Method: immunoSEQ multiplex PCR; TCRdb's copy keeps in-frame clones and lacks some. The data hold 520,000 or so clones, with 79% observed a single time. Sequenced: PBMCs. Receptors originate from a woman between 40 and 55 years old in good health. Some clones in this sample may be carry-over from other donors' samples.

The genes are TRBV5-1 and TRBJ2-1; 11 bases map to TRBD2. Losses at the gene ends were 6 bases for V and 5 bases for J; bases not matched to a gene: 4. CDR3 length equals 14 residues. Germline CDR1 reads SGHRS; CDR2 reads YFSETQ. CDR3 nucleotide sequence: TGCGCCAGCAAACTAGCGGGAGATCACAATGAGCAGTTCTTC. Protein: CASKLAGDHNEQFF.

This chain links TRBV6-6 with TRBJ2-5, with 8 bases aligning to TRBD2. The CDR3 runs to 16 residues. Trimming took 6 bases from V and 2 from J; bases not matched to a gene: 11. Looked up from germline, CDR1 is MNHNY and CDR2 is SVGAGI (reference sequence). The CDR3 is CASRYARGAHQETQYF. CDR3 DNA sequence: TGTGCCAGCAGGTACGCGCGGGGGGCCCATCAAGAGACCCAGTACTTC.

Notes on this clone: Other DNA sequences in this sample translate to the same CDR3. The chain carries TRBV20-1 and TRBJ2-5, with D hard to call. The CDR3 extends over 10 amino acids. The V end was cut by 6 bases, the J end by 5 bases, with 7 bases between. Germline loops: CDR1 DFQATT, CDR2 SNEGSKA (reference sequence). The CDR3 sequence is CSARIETQYF. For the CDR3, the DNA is TGCAGTGCCAGAATCGAGACCCAGTACTTC.

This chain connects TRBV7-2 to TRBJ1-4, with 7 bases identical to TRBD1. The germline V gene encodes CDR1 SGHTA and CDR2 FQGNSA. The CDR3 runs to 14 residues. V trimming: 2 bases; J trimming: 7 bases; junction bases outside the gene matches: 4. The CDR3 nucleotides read TGTGCCAGCAGCTTAACAGGGGTTGGTGAAAAACTGTTTTTT. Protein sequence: CASSLTGVGEKLFF.

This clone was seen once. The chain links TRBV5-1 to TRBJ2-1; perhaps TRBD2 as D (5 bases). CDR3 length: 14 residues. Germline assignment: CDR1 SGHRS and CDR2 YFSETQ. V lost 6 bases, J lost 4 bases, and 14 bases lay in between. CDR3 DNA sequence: TGCGCCAGCACCCTTGGTGGAGGTTACAATGAGCAGTTCTTC. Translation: CASTLGGGYNEQFF.

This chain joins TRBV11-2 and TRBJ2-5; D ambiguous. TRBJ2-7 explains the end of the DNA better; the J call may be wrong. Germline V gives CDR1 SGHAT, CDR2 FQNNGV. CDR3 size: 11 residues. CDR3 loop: CASSSTYEQYF. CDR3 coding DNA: TGTGCCAGCAGCTCAACCTACGAGCAGTACTTC.

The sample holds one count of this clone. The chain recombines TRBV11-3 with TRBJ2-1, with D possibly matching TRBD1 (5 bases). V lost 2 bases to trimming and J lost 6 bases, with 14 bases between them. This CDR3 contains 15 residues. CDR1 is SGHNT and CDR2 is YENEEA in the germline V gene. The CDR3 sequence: CASSLQGSVSNEQFF. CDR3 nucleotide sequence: TGTGCCAGCAGCTTACAGGGCTCGGTTAGCAATGAGCAGTTCTTC.

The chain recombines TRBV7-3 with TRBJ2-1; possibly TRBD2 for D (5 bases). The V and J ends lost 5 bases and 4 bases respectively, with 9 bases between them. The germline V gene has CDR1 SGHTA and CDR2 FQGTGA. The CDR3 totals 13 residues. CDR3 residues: CASSRSEYNEQFF. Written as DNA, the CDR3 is TGTGCCAGCAGCCGTAGCGAGTACAATGAGCAGTTCTTC.

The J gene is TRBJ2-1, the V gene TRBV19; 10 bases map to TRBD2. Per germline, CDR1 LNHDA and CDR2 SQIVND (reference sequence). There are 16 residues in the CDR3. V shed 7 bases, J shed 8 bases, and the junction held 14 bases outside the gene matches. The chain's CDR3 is CASTTSGRAEEDEQFF. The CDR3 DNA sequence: TGTGCCAGTACCACAAGCGGGAGGGCCGAAGAAGATGAGCAGTTCTTC.

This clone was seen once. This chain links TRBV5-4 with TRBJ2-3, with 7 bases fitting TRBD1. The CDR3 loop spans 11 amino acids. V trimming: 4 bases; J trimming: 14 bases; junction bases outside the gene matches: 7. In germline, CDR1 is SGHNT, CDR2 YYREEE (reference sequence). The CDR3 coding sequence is TGTGCCAGCAGCCGACAGGGCTTCATGTATTTT. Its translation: CASSRQGFMYF.

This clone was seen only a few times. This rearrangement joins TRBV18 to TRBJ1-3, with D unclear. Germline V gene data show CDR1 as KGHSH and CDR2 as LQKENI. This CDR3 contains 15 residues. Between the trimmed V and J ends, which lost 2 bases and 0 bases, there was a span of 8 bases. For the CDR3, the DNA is TGTGCCAGCTCACCAGGCGAGGGCTCTGGAAACACCATATATTTT. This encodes CASSPGEGSGNTIYF.

CDR3 coding DNA: TGTGCCAGCAGCTTCCGGGCACCACCTGGAAACACCATATATTTT. Protein sequence: CASSFRAPPGNTIYF. The chain uses TRBV7-2 and TRBJ1-3; D gene unclear. CDR1 and CDR2 from the germline V gene are SGHTA and FQGNSA. The CDR3 loop spans 15 amino acids. The germline V and J ends were trimmed by 3 bases and 2 bases, with 11 bases remaining between them.

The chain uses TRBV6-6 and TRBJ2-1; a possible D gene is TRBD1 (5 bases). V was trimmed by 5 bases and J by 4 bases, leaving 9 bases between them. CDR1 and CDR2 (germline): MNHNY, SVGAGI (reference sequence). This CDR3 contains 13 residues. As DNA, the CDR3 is TGTGCCAGCAGTGACGACAGATACAATGAGCAGTTCTTC. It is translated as CASSDDRYNEQFF.

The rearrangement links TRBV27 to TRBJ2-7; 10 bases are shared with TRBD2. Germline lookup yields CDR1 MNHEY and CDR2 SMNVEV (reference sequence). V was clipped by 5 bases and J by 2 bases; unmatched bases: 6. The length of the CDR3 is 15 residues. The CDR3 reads CASSMTSGLAYEQYF. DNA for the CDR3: TGTGCCAGCAGTATGACTAGCGGGTTGGCCTACGAGCAGTACTTC.

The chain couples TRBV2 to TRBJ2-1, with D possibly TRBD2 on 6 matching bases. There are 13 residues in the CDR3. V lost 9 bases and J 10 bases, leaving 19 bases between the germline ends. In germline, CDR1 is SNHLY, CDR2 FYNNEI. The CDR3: CASSGLRNAEQFF. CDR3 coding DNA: TGTGCCAGTTCGGGACTTCGTAACGCGGAGCAGTTCTTC.

CDR3 region: CASSMGHPNTEAFF. Here the CDR3 DNA reads TGTGCCAGCAGTATGGGACATCCGAACACTGAAGCTTTCTTT. The chain uses TRBV2 and TRBJ1-1, with D maybe TRBD1 (6 bases). This CDR3 spans 14 amino acids. The germline gives CDR1 SNHLY, CDR2 FYNNEI. Deletions cut 5 bases from V and 1 base from J, with 11 bases between.

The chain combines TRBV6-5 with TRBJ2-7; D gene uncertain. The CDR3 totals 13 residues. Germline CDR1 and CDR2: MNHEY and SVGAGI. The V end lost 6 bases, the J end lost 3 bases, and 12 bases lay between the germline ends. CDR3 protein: CASRKGQFYEQYF. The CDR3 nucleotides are TGTGCCAGCAGGAAAGGCCAGTTCTACGAGCAGTACTTC.

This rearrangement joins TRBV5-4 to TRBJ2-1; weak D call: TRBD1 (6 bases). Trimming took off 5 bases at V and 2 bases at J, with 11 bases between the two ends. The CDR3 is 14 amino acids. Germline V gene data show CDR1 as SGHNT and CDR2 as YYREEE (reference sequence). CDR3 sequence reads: CASSPTGTYNEQFF. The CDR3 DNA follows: TGTGCCAGCAGTCCAACAGGGACCTACAATGAGCAGTTCTTC. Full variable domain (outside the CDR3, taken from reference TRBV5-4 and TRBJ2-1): ETGVTQSPTHLIKTRGQQVTLRCSSQSGHNTVSWYQQALGQGPQFIFQYYREEENGRGNFPPRFSGLQFPNYSSELNVNALELDDSALYLCASSPTGTYNEQFFGPGTRLTVL.

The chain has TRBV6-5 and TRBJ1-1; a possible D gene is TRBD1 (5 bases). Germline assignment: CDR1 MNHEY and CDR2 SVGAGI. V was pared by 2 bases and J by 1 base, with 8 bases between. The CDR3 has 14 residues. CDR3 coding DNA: TGTGCCAGCAGTTACGGACATCGGAACACTGAAGCTTTCTTT. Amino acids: CASSYGHRNTEAFF.